The sequence of this TCR beta chain was determined in a study of shared clonotypes between healthy human individuals. A few counts support this clone. Antigen specificity is unknown. Germline V gene lookup returns CDR1 LGHNA and CDR2 YNFKEQ. Trimming took 4 bases from V and 3 from J; bases not matched to a gene: 8. The CDR3 runs 15 residues. Genomic DNA (from each subset) was split evenly across several immunoSEQ plates. Scientists sequenced DNA from unsorted PBMC on ten immunoSEQ deep assay plates. The method was immunoSEQ multiplex PCR; TCRdb's version includes in-frame clones alone and lacks a portion of them. The table has about 560,000 clones, around three quarters seen once. Whole-study findings and limits: Blood alone was sampled, and tissue repertoires likely differ. The represented genetic and exposure-history diversity was limited by the small number of donors.

Sequencing was performed on PBMCs. This TCR came from a woman between 35 and 50 years old in good health. Some clones in this sample may be carry-over from other donors' samples. This sequence joins TRBV4-2 and TRBJ1-1; 7 bases are a match to TRBD1. The CDR3 DNA follows: TGTGCCAGCAGCCGTAATCCAGGGGGAGACACTGAAGCTTTCTTT. Protein sequence: CASSRNPGGDTEAFF.